This TCR beta chain comes out of a study of Ad26.COV2.S vaccination and SARS-CoV-2 variants. Study results and caveats: Once vaccination had occurred, spike-specific CD8+ and CD4+ T cell responses reportedly showed substantial breadth. Placebo recipients had lower spike-specific TCR breadth than vaccine recipients.

With 2 bases removed from V and 0 bases from J, the gap between germline ends came to 14 bases. Germline-derived CDR1 and CDR2 are SGHTA and FQGNSA. This CDR3 is built from 17 residues. Here immunoSEQ multiplex PCR was the method, and the copy in TCRdb shows in-frame clones only, minus some. The sample carries hundreds of thousands of clones, approximately 90% recorded once. Worth noting for this clone: No antigen is known for it.

Treatment given: 15 to 20 received Ad26.COV2.S at low or high dose, single or two shots; roughly five received placebo; per-sample allocation not given. It was on day 63 after the first vaccine or placebo injection that samples were taken. This person who donated was an adult of 18-55 years in Boston. This TCR came from a person aged 18 to 59 who received the Ad26.COV2.S COVID-19 vaccine or a placebo. The specimen was peripheral blood, collected in a trial of Ad26.COV2.S vaccine versus placebo. The chain is built from TRBV7-2 and TRBJ1-5, with D unclear. DNA for the CDR3: TGTGCCAGCAGCTTAAGGGCAACCCGGAATAGCAATCAGCCCCAGCATTTT. Residues: CASSLRATRNSNQPQHF.